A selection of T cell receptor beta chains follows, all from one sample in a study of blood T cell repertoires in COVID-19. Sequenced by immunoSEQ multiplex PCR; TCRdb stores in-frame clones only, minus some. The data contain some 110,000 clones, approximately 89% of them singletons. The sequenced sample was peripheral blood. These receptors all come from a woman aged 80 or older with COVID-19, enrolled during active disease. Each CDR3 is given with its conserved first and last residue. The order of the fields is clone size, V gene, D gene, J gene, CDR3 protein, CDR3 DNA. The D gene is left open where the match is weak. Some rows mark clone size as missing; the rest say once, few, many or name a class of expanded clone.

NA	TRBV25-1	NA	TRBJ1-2	CAIRGPGGYTF	TGTGCCATCAGGGGCCCGGGGGGCTACACCTTC
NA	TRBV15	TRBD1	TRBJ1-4	CATSRGWDRAGEKLFF	TGTGCCACCAGCAGAGGGTGGGACAGGGCTGGTGAAAAACTGTTTTTT
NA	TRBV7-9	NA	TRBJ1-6	CASSPQGGRNSPLHF	TGTGCCAGCAGCCCCCAGGGCGGGAGAAATTCACCCCTCCACTTT
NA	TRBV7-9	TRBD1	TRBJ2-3	CASSLGDRDTQYF	TGTGCCAGCAGCTTAGGGGACAGGGACACGCAGTATTTT
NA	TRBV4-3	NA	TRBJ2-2	CASSQGRLDTGELFF	TGCGCCAGCAGCCAAGGTCGGCTAGACACCGGGGAGCTGTTTTTT
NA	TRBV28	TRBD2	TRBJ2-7	CASRTTSGRLYEQYF	TGTGCCAGCAGGACGACTAGCGGGAGACTCTACGAGCAGTACTTC
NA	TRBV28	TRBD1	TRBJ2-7	CASSSTGGRPYEQYF	TGTGCCAGCAGTTCCACAGGGGGAAGACCCTACGAGCAGTACTTC
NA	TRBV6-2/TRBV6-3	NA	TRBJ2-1	CASSFSGGYNEQFF	TGTGCCAGCAGCTTTAGCGGAGGTTACAATGAGCAGTTCTTC
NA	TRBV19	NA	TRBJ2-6	CASSIDRASGANVLTF	TGTGCCAGTAGTATAGACAGGGCCTCTGGGGCCAACGTCCTGACTTTC
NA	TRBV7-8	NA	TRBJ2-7	CASSLAEYEQYF	TGTGCCAGCAGCTTAGCGGAGTACGAGCAGTACTTC
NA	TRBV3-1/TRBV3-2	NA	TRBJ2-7	CASSHSGTYEQYF	TGTGCCAGCAGCCATTCGGGAACCTACGAGCAGTACTTC
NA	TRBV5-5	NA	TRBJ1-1	CASSGVTGKNTEAFF	TGTGCCAGCAGCGGAGTGACAGGAAAGAACACTGAAGCTTTCTTT
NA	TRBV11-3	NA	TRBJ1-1	CASSFRGNTEAFF	TGTGCCAGCAGCTTTAGAGGGAACACTGAAGCTTTCTTT
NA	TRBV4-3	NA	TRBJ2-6	CASSLNLGAGANVLTF	TGCGCCAGCAGCCTAAATTTAGGGGCTGGGGCCAACGTCCTGACTTTC
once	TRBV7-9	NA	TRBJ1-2	CASSLGTGASYGYTF	TGTGCCAGCAGCTTAGGAACAGGCGCCAGCTATGGCTACACCTTC
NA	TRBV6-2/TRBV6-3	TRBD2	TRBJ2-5	CASSYRQGLAGQETQYF	TGTGCCAGCAGTTACCGCCAAGGACTAGCGGGGCAAGAGACCCAGTACTTC
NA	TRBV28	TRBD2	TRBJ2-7	CASSSLRTSGPPYEQYF	TGTGCCAGCAGTTCCCTCCGGACTAGCGGGCCACCCTACGAGCAGTACTTC
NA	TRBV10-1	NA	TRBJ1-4	CASSEPPLYRETNEKLFF	TGCGCCAGCAGTGAGCCCCCCCTGTACAGGGAAACTAATGAAAAACTGTTTTTT
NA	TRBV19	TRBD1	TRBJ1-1	CASSITGGDTEAFF	TGTGCCAGTAGTATAACAGGGGGGGACACTGAAGCTTTCTTT
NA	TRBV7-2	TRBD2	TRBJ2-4	CASSPQGLAGGGIQYF	TGTGCCAGCAGCCCCCAGGGACTAGCGGGAGGGGGCATTCAGTACTTC
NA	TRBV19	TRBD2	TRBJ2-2	CASSSPGLRLNGELFF	TGTGCCAGTAGTTCACCGGGACTACGGTTGAACGGGGAGCTGTTTTTT
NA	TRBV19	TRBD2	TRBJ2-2	CASSISWAGGSNTGELFF	TGTGCCAGTAGTATTAGTTGGGCGGGAGGGTCGAACACCGGGGAGCTGTTTTTT
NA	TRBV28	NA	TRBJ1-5	CASSPEWHF	TGTGCCAGCAGTCCTGAGTGGCATTTT
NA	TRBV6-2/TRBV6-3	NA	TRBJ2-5	CASSPNAGPQETQYF	TGTGCCAGCAGCCCTAATGCAGGGCCTCAAGAGACCCAGTACTTC
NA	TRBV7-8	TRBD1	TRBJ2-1	CASRYGTGDGEQFF	TGTGCCAGCAGATACGGGACAGGGGACGGTGAGCAGTTCTTC
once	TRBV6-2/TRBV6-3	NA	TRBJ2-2	CASSYAGTGELFF	TGTGCCAGCAGTTACGCGGGCACCGGGGAGCTGTTTTTT
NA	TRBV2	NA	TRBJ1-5	CASRRSGNQPQHF	TGTGCCAGCAGGCGGTCAGGGAATCAGCCCCAGCATTTT
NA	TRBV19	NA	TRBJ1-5	CASSTRGSPNQPQHF	TGTGCCAGTAGTACTCGGGGGAGTCCCAATCAGCCCCAGCATTTT
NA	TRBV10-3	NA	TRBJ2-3	CATAQATDTQYF	TGTGCCACTGCGCAAGCCACAGATACGCAGTATTTT